Given below is one T cell receptor beta chain in context. PCR employed 60 Vbeta and 13 Jbeta primers. The data were produced by immunoSEQ multiplex PCR, yet TCRdb's version contains in-frame clones alone and is incomplete. Here the sample spans about 200,000 clones, 82% being singletons. Trimming left V 5 bases short and J 7 bases short, with 21 bases between. The length of the CDR3 is 16 residues. Germline V gene lookup returns CDR1 SGHKS and CDR2 YYEKEE (reference sequence). The source of the sample is a study of cytomegalovirus exposure and HLA in healthy donors. This receptor was taken from a boy aged 2 to 10 in good health and CMV-seronegative. The rearrangement links TRBV5-5 to TRBJ1-4; unclear D gene. The specimen sequenced was PBMCs. The CDR3 reads CASSRSPGSGIEKLFF. DNA for the CDR3: TGTGCCAGCAGTCGTTCCCCCGGGTCCGGGATTGAAAAACTGTTTTTT.